Listed below are T cell receptor beta chains from one sample, sequenced in a study of blood T cell repertoires in COVID-19. This table comes from immunoSEQ multiplex PCR, and its TCRdb copy is limited to in-frame clones, with some not included. The table shows over 20,000 clones, with 83% occurring only once. Sample: peripheral blood. These receptors were obtained from a human donor in a cohort sampled during active COVID-19. The CDR3 runs from the conserved cysteine through the conserved F or W. The D gene is left open where the match is weak. Expanded clones are given a class, and other clones once, few, many or no size at all.

abundance: once; d_gene: TRBD1; len: 14; j_gene: TRBJ2-7; v_gene: TRBV6-5; CDR3aa: CASSYPGQGYEQYF; CDR3nt: TGTGCCAGCAGTTACCCGGGACAGGGCTACGAGCAGTACTTC
abundance: -; d_gene: -; len: 15; j_gene: TRBJ2-3; v_gene: TRBV19; CDR3aa: CASSYGTRNISPQNF; CDR3nt: TGTGCCAGTAGTTACGGGACTCGGAACATTTCACCCCAGAATTTT
abundance: -; d_gene: TRBD1; len: 17; j_gene: TRBJ2-4; v_gene: TRBV7-2; CDR3aa: CASSLTGGQGAKNIQYF; CDR3nt: TGTGCCAGCAGCCTTACAGGGGGCCAAGGAGCCAAAAACATTCAGTACTTC
abundance: -; d_gene: TRBD2; len: 16; j_gene: TRBJ2-1; v_gene: TRBV5-6; CDR3aa: CASSLVGTTIYNEQFF; CDR3nt: TGTGCCAGCAGCTTGGTTGGGACTACTATTTACAATGAGCAGTTCTTC
abundance: -; d_gene: TRBD1; len: 15; j_gene: TRBJ1-1; v_gene: TRBV7-9; CDR3aa: CASSFGRGLSLGAFF; CDR3nt: TGTGCCAGCAGCTTCGGAAGGGGGCTAAGTCTAGGAGCTTTCTTT
abundance: -; d_gene: -; len: 17; j_gene: TRBJ1-1; v_gene: TRBV5-1; CDR3aa: CASSLESLEGPGRGAFF; CDR3nt: TGCGCCAGCAGCTTGGAATCCCTGGAGGGGCCGGGAAGAGGAGCTTTCTTT
abundance: -; d_gene: -; len: 13; j_gene: TRBJ1-5; v_gene: TRBV2; CDR3aa: CASSPRRDQPQHF; CDR3nt: TGTGCCAGCAGCCCCCGCAGGGATCAGCCCCAGCATTTT
abundance: -; d_gene: -; len: 14; j_gene: TRBJ2-7; v_gene: TRBV6-5; CDR3aa: CASRGGTATYEQYF; CDR3nt: TGTGCCAGCAGGGGCGGGACGGCAACCTACGAGCAGTACTTC
abundance: -; d_gene: TRBD1; len: 15; j_gene: TRBJ1-2; v_gene: TRBV19; CDR3aa: CASNLPGTGGKGYTF; CDR3nt: TGTGCCAGTAATTTACCCGGGACAGGGGGGAAAGGCTACACCTTC
abundance: -; d_gene: -; len: 16; j_gene: TRBJ1-5; v_gene: TRBV2; CDR3aa: CASRSAGNRGNQPQHF; CDR3nt: TGTGCCAGCAGGTCAGCCGGGAATCGCGGGAATCAGCCCCAGCATTTT
abundance: once; d_gene: TRBD1; len: 15; j_gene: TRBJ1-5; v_gene: TRBV18; CDR3aa: CASSLKTGPSQPQHF; CDR3nt: TGTGCCAGCTCGCTTAAGACAGGGCCCTCCCAGCCCCAGCATTTT
abundance: -; d_gene: -; len: 13; j_gene: TRBJ1-1; v_gene: TRBV7-9; CDR3aa: CASSLLRGTEAFF; CDR3nt: TGTGCCAGCAGCTTATTAAGGGGAACTGAAGCTTTCTTT
abundance: -; d_gene: TRBD2; len: 15; j_gene: TRBJ2-1; v_gene: TRBV19; CDR3aa: CASSALAGGSNEQFF; CDR3nt: TGTGCCAGTAGTGCCCTAGCGGGGGGAAGCAATGAGCAGTTCTTC
abundance: large; d_gene: -; len: 14; j_gene: TRBJ1-2; v_gene: TRBV27; CDR3aa: CASSLQGGNYGYTF; CDR3nt: TGTGCCAGCAGTCTACAAGGGGGTAACTATGGCTACACCTTC
abundance: -; d_gene: TRBD1; len: 15; j_gene: TRBJ2-7; v_gene: TRBV9; CDR3aa: CASSVGQGPSYEQYF; CDR3nt: TGTGCCAGCAGCGTAGGACAGGGACCTTCCTACGAGCAGTACTTC
abundance: -; d_gene: -; len: 16; j_gene: TRBJ1-1; v_gene: TRBV18; CDR3aa: CASSPPARGGSTEAFF; CDR3nt: TGTGCCAGCTCACCACCAGCAAGGGGAGGATCCACTGAAGCTTTCTTT
abundance: -; d_gene: -; len: 17; j_gene: TRBJ2-1; v_gene: TRBV25-1; CDR3aa: CASSERGRDRTMDEQFF; CDR3nt: TGTGCCAGCAGTGAACGGGGGAGGGACAGGACAATGGATGAGCAGTTCTTC
abundance: few; d_gene: TRBD1; len: 12; j_gene: TRBJ1-2; v_gene: TRBV14; CDR3aa: CASSQTGDGYTF; CDR3nt: TGTGCCAGCAGCCAGACAGGGGATGGCTACACCTTC
abundance: -; d_gene: -; len: 13; j_gene: TRBJ2-5; v_gene: TRBV10-3; CDR3aa: CAISDRSGETQYF; CDR3nt: TGTGCCATCAGTGATAGGAGTGGGGAGACCCAGTACTTC
abundance: -; d_gene: -; len: 11; j_gene: TRBJ2-1; v_gene: TRBV20-1; CDR3aa: CSADTGIEQFF; CDR3nt: TGCAGTGCCGATACAGGGATCGAGCAGTTCTTC
abundance: -; d_gene: -; len: 15; j_gene: TRBJ1-1; v_gene: TRBV27; CDR3aa: CASRKTGQMNTEAFF; CDR3nt: TGTGCCAGCAGGAAAACCGGACAGATGAACACTGAAGCTTTCTTT
abundance: -; d_gene: -; len: 17; j_gene: TRBJ1-5; v_gene: TRBV6-6; CDR3aa: CASSQIPSGGGGQPQHF; CDR3nt: TGTGCCAGCAGTCAAATCCCCTCGGGGGGGGGAGGACAGCCCCAGCATTTT
abundance: -; d_gene: TRBD1; len: 15; j_gene: TRBJ1-5; v_gene: TRBV6-6; CDR3aa: CASSQTGLGNQPQHF; CDR3nt: TGTGCCAGCAGTCAGACAGGGTTGGGCAATCAGCCCCAGCATTTT
abundance: once; d_gene: TRBD1; len: 15; j_gene: TRBJ1-1; v_gene: TRBV19; CDR3aa: CASTPPRTGPTEAFF; CDR3nt: TGTGCCAGTACCCCACCCCGGACAGGGCCCACTGAAGCTTTCTTT
abundance: once; d_gene: TRBD1; len: 14; j_gene: TRBJ2-1; v_gene: TRBV6-1; CDR3aa: CASSEGQKYNEQFF; CDR3nt: TGTGCCAGCAGTGAGGGACAGAAATACAATGAGCAGTTCTTC
abundance: -; d_gene: TRBD1; len: 16; j_gene: TRBJ1-1; v_gene: TRBV4-1; CDR3aa: CASSSPSGQANTEAFF; CDR3nt: TGCGCCAGCAGCTCCCCCTCGGGACAGGCTAACACTGAAGCTTTCTTT
abundance: -; d_gene: TRBD2; len: 17; j_gene: TRBJ2-5; v_gene: TRBV5-1; CDR3aa: CASSPGTSGGLQETQYF; CDR3nt: TGCGCCAGCAGCCCAGGGACTAGCGGGGGGCTTCAAGAGACCCAGTACTTC
abundance: -; d_gene: TRBD1; len: 15; j_gene: TRBJ2-3; v_gene: TRBV5-1; CDR3aa: CASSSEQGSTDTQYF; CDR3nt: TGCGCCAGCAGCTCCGAACAGGGGAGCACAGATACGCAGTATTTT
abundance: -; d_gene: TRBD1; len: 14; j_gene: TRBJ2-3; v_gene: TRBV7-3; CDR3aa: CASSFDRGSDTQYF; CDR3nt: TGTGCCAGCAGCTTCGACAGGGGGTCAGATACGCAGTATTTT
abundance: -; d_gene: -; len: 15; j_gene: TRBJ2-7; v_gene: TRBV19; CDR3aa: CASSRGGLGQYEQYF; CDR3nt: TGTGCCAGTAGTCGAGGGGGATTAGGGCAATACGAGCAGTACTTC
abundance: -; d_gene: -; len: 15; j_gene: TRBJ1-2; v_gene: TRBV7-7; CDR3aa: CASSPLAGGGIGYTF; CDR3nt: TGTGCTAGCAGCCCCCTCGCGGGCGGGGGAATTGGCTACACCTTC
abundance: -; d_gene: TRBD1; len: 12; j_gene: TRBJ2-5; v_gene: TRBV19; CDR3aa: CASRQGTETQYF; CDR3nt: TGTGCCAGCCGACAGGGGACAGAGACCCAGTACTTC
abundance: -; d_gene: -; len: 12; j_gene: TRBJ1-2; v_gene: TRBV20-1; CDR3aa: CSASSGSYGYTF; CDR3nt: TGCAGTGCTAGTAGTGGTAGCTATGGCTACACCTTC
abundance: -; d_gene: -; len: 14; j_gene: TRBJ1-2; v_gene: TRBV4-1; CDR3aa: CASSQDRAVYGYTF; CDR3nt: TGCGCCAGCAGCCAAGACAGGGCGGTCTATGGCTACACCTTC
abundance: -; d_gene: -; len: 13; j_gene: TRBJ1-1; v_gene: TRBV6-1; CDR3aa: CASSEYAETEAFF; CDR3nt: TGTGCCAGCAGTGAATATGCTGAGACTGAAGCTTTCTTT
abundance: -; d_gene: TRBD2; len: 16; j_gene: TRBJ2-1; v_gene: TRBV19; CDR3aa: CASSMAGAGVNNEQFF; CDR3nt: TGTGCCAGTAGTATGGCCGGAGCGGGGGTGAACAATGAGCAGTTCTTC
abundance: -; d_gene: -; len: 12; j_gene: TRBJ1-3; v_gene: TRBV2; CDR3aa: CASSEQGYTIYF; CDR3nt: TGTGCCAGCAGTGAGCAGGGATACACCATATATTTT